Listed below are T cell receptor beta chains from one sample, sequenced in a study of T cells in narcolepsy. Method: immunoSEQ multiplex PCR; TCRdb's copy keeps in-frame clones and lacks some. The table lists about 32,000 clones, roughly 80% of them singletons. Sequencing was done on a sample of memory (CD45RA-) CD4+ T cells from blood. The receptors come from a human donor in good health. CDR3s include the opening cysteine and the closing phenylalanine or tryptophan. The order of the fields is D gene, V gene, CDR3 length, J gene, clone size, CDR3 protein, CDR3 DNA. The D gene is left open where the match is weak. Only some rows state a clone size, as once, few, many or a class for expanded clones.

d_call: TRBD1; v_call: TRBV6-1; cdr3_length: 14; j_call: TRBJ1-4; clone_size: NA; cdr3_aa: CASRQGWANEKLFF; cdr3_nt: TGTGCCAGCAGACAGGGGTGGGCTAATGAAAAACTGTTTTTT
d_call: TRBD2; v_call: TRBV30; cdr3_length: 20; j_call: TRBJ2-4; clone_size: NA; cdr3_aa: CAWSPSGRGLDDGSKNIQYF; cdr3_nt: TGTGCCTGGAGTCCTTCCGGGAGGGGTCTCGACGATGGGTCCAAAAACATTCAGTACTTC
d_call: TRBD2; v_call: TRBV10-3; cdr3_length: 16; j_call: TRBJ2-7; clone_size: NA; cdr3_aa: CAISGTSGRAGHEQYF; cdr3_nt: TGTGCCATCAGTGGTACTAGCGGGAGGGCCGGCCACGAGCAGTACTTC
d_call: NA; v_call: TRBV5-4; cdr3_length: 13; j_call: TRBJ2-3; clone_size: NA; cdr3_aa: CASSFDYADTQYF; cdr3_nt: TGTGCCAGCAGCTTTGACTACGCGGATACGCAGTATTTT
d_call: TRBD1; v_call: TRBV30; cdr3_length: 15; j_call: TRBJ1-5; clone_size: NA; cdr3_aa: CAWSKGQGSWGPQHF; cdr3_nt: TGTGCCTGGAGTAAGGGACAGGGGTCTTGGGGGCCCCAGCATTTT
d_call: NA; v_call: TRBV6-5; cdr3_length: 14; j_call: TRBJ1-3; clone_size: few; cdr3_aa: CASRAGGGGNTIYF; cdr3_nt: TGTGCCAGCAGGGCCGGGGGAGGCGGAAACACCATATATTTT
d_call: NA; v_call: TRBV15; cdr3_length: 14; j_call: TRBJ2-7; clone_size: NA; cdr3_aa: CATSRELQGNEQYF; cdr3_nt: TGTGCCACCAGCAGAGAACTACAGGGTAACGAGCAGTACTTC
d_call: TRBD1; v_call: TRBV11-3; cdr3_length: 15; j_call: TRBJ2-7; clone_size: NA; cdr3_aa: CASSLGVQGAYEQYF; cdr3_nt: TGTGCCAGCAGCTTAGGGGTCCAGGGGGCATACGAGCAGTACTTC
d_call: TRBD1; v_call: TRBV5-1; cdr3_length: 15; j_call: TRBJ2-7; clone_size: NA; cdr3_aa: CASRAGRTGGFEQYF; cdr3_nt: TGCGCCAGCAGGGCGGGGAGGACAGGGGGCTTTGAGCAGTACTTC
d_call: NA; v_call: TRBV5-6; cdr3_length: 11; j_call: TRBJ2-7; clone_size: once; cdr3_aa: CASSLSREQYF; cdr3_nt: TGTGCCAGCAGCTTAAGTCGCGAGCAGTACTTC
d_call: NA; v_call: TRBV15; cdr3_length: 15; j_call: TRBJ2-1; clone_size: NA; cdr3_aa: CATSRDAVGGNEQFF; cdr3_nt: TGTGCCACCAGCAGAGATGCTGTAGGGGGCAATGAGCAGTTCTTC
d_call: NA; v_call: TRBV9; cdr3_length: 15; j_call: TRBJ2-7; clone_size: NA; cdr3_aa: CASSPPGAGAAEQYF; cdr3_nt: TGTGCCAGCAGCCCCCCGGGGGCAGGGGCCGCCGAGCAGTACTTC
d_call: TRBD1; v_call: TRBV23-1; cdr3_length: 17; j_call: TRBJ2-1; clone_size: NA; cdr3_aa: CASSQGRTGEGHNEQFF; cdr3_nt: TGCGCCAGCAGTCAGGGGCGGACAGGGGAAGGCCACAATGAGCAGTTCTTC
d_call: NA; v_call: TRBV28; cdr3_length: 15; j_call: TRBJ1-5; clone_size: NA; cdr3_aa: CASTHQQGGNQPQHF; cdr3_nt: TGTGCCAGCACCCACCAGCAGGGCGGCAATCAGCCCCAGCATTTT
d_call: NA; v_call: TRBV2; cdr3_length: 13; j_call: TRBJ1-5; clone_size: few; cdr3_aa: CASSADLNQPQHF; cdr3_nt: TGTGCCAGCAGTGCAGACCTCAATCAGCCCCAGCATTTT
d_call: TRBD1; v_call: TRBV9; cdr3_length: 15; j_call: TRBJ2-1; clone_size: NA; cdr3_aa: CASSERQGASNEQFF; cdr3_nt: TGTGCCAGCAGCGAACGACAGGGGGCGAGCAATGAGCAGTTCTTC
d_call: TRBD2; v_call: TRBV30; cdr3_length: 12; j_call: TRBJ2-3; clone_size: NA; cdr3_aa: CALGTNTDTQYF; cdr3_nt: TGTGCCTTAGGGACTAACACAGATACGCAGTATTTT
d_call: NA; v_call: TRBV10-2; cdr3_length: 14; j_call: TRBJ2-3; clone_size: NA; cdr3_aa: CASSGRGRFDTQYF; cdr3_nt: TGCGCCAGCAGTGGGAGGGGGCGGTTTGATACGCAGTATTTT
d_call: NA; v_call: TRBV7-9; cdr3_length: 16; j_call: TRBJ2-1; clone_size: NA; cdr3_aa: CASSSSLRVYGDEQFF; cdr3_nt: TGTGCCAGCAGCTCTAGCTTGCGGGTCTACGGCGATGAGCAGTTCTTC
d_call: TRBD2; v_call: TRBV2; cdr3_length: 12; j_call: TRBJ2-7; clone_size: NA; cdr3_aa: CASSGPGGEQYF; cdr3_nt: TGTGCCAGCAGCGGCCCGGGGGGAGAGCAGTACTTC
d_call: TRBD1; v_call: TRBV6-1; cdr3_length: 14; j_call: TRBJ1-4; clone_size: NA; cdr3_aa: CASSGTGLNEKLFF; cdr3_nt: TGTGCCAGCAGCGGGACAGGGCTTAATGAAAAACTGTTTTTT
d_call: NA; v_call: TRBV4-2; cdr3_length: 13; j_call: TRBJ2-7; clone_size: NA; cdr3_aa: CASSQDPVYEQYF; cdr3_nt: TGTGCCAGCAGCCAAGATCCAGTCTACGAGCAGTACTTC
d_call: NA; v_call: TRBV27; cdr3_length: 13; j_call: TRBJ2-5; clone_size: NA; cdr3_aa: CASSSTSPGTQYF; cdr3_nt: TGTGCCAGCAGTTCTACGTCGCCCGGGACCCAGTACTTC
d_call: NA; v_call: TRBV6-6; cdr3_length: 14; j_call: TRBJ2-5; clone_size: NA; cdr3_aa: CASSSQGTQETQYF; cdr3_nt: TGTGCCAGCAGTTCCCAAGGAACGCAAGAGACCCAGTACTTC
d_call: TRBD2; v_call: TRBV5-4; cdr3_length: 15; j_call: TRBJ2-7; clone_size: NA; cdr3_aa: CASSGGTRRGYEQYF; cdr3_nt: TGTGCCAGCAGCGGCGGGACTAGACGAGGATACGAGCAGTACTTC
d_call: TRBD2; v_call: TRBV19; cdr3_length: 17; j_call: TRBJ2-1; clone_size: few; cdr3_aa: CASSTPPSGRRENEQFF; cdr3_nt: TGTGCCAGTAGTACCCCGCCGAGCGGGAGGCGGGAGAATGAGCAGTTCTTC
d_call: NA; v_call: TRBV5-6; cdr3_length: 16; j_call: TRBJ2-6; clone_size: NA; cdr3_aa: CASSFRTTSGANVLTF; cdr3_nt: TGTGCCAGCAGCTTCCGGACAACCTCTGGGGCCAACGTCCTGACTTTC
d_call: TRBD1; v_call: TRBV6-5; cdr3_length: 14; j_call: TRBJ1-4; clone_size: NA; cdr3_aa: CASTSGTENEKLFF; cdr3_nt: TGTGCCAGCACCTCCGGGACAGAAAATGAAAAACTGTTTTTT
d_call: NA; v_call: TRBV19; cdr3_length: 14; j_call: TRBJ1-1; clone_size: NA; cdr3_aa: CASSSQGRDTEAFF; cdr3_nt: TGTGCCAGTAGCTCTCAGGGGAGGGACACTGAAGCTTTCTTT
d_call: NA; v_call: TRBV19; cdr3_length: 13; j_call: TRBJ1-5; clone_size: NA; cdr3_aa: CASRRLGDQPQHF; cdr3_nt: TGTGCCAGTAGGCGTCTGGGGGATCAGCCCCAGCATTTT
d_call: NA; v_call: TRBV5-1; cdr3_length: 13; j_call: TRBJ2-1; clone_size: NA; cdr3_aa: CASSLHPTSEQFF; cdr3_nt: TGCGCCAGCAGCTTGCACCCGACAAGTGAGCAGTTCTTC
d_call: NA; v_call: TRBV2; cdr3_length: 14; j_call: TRBJ1-2; clone_size: few; cdr3_aa: CASRAGPLNYGYTF; cdr3_nt: TGTGCCAGCAGAGCGGGACCGCTTAACTATGGCTACACCTTC
d_call: TRBD1; v_call: TRBV19; cdr3_length: 14; j_call: TRBJ1-5; clone_size: few; cdr3_aa: CASSKTGSNQPQHF; cdr3_nt: TGTGCCAGTAGTAAGACAGGGAGCAATCAGCCCCAGCATTTT
d_call: NA; v_call: TRBV11-3; cdr3_length: 11; j_call: TRBJ1-2; clone_size: NA; cdr3_aa: CASSFSYGYTF; cdr3_nt: TGTGCCAGCAGCTTCTCCTATGGCTACACCTTC
d_call: NA; v_call: TRBV6-1; cdr3_length: 15; j_call: TRBJ1-6; clone_size: once; cdr3_aa: CASSEGATYNSPLHF; cdr3_nt: TGTGCCAGCAGTGAAGGTGCAACCTATAATTCACCCCTCCACTTT
d_call: NA; v_call: TRBV27; cdr3_length: 14; j_call: TRBJ1-2; clone_size: NA; cdr3_aa: CASSLMGRDYGYTF; cdr3_nt: TGTGCCAGCAGTTTGATGGGGAGAGACTATGGCTACACCTTC
d_call: TRBD1; v_call: TRBV7-9; cdr3_length: 18; j_call: TRBJ2-7; clone_size: NA; cdr3_aa: CASSHTGEPGWIEYEQYF; cdr3_nt: TGTGCCAGCAGCCACACAGGGGAGCCCGGGTGGATTGAATACGAGCAGTACTTC
d_call: NA; v_call: TRBV20-1; cdr3_length: 11; j_call: TRBJ2-2; clone_size: NA; cdr3_aa: CSARRDRELFF; cdr3_nt: TGCAGTGCTAGAAGGGACCGGGAGCTGTTTTTT
d_call: TRBD1; v_call: TRBV5-8; cdr3_length: 14; j_call: TRBJ1-4; clone_size: NA; cdr3_aa: CASSLGQGAEKLFF; cdr3_nt: TGTGCCAGCAGCTTGGGACAGGGGGCCGAAAAACTGTTTTTT
d_call: NA; v_call: TRBV6-1; cdr3_length: 13; j_call: TRBJ1-1; clone_size: few; cdr3_aa: CASEGHQDTEAFF; cdr3_nt: TGTGCCAGCGAGGGGCATCAAGACACTGAAGCTTTCTTT
d_call: TRBD1; v_call: TRBV7-9; cdr3_length: 14; j_call: TRBJ2-7; clone_size: NA; cdr3_aa: CASSLGDRVYEQYF; cdr3_nt: TGTGCCAGCAGCTTAGGGGACAGGGTCTACGAGCAGTACTTC